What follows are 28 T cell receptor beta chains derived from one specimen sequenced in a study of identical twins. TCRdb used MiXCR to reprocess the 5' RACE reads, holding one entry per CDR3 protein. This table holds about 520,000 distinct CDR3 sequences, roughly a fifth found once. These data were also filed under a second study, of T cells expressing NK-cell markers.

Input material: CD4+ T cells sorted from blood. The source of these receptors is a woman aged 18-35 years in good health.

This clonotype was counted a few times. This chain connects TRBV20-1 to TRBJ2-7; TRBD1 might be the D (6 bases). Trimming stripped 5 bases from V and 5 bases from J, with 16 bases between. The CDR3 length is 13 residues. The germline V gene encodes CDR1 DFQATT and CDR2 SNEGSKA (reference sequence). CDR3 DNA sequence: TGCAGTGCTCCTCGGGACATGTCTGACGAGCAGTACTTC. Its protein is CSAPRDMSDEQYF.

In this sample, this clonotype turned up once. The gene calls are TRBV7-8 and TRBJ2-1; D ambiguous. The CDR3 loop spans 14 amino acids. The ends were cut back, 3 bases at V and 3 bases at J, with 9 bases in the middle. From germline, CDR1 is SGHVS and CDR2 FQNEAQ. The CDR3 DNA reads TGTGCCAGCAGCTTTAGGTGGAGCTACAATGAGCAGTTCTTC. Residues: CASSFRWSYNEQFF. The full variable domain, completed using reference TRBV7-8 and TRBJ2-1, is GAGVSQSPRYKVAKRGQDVALRCDPISGHVSLFWYQQALGQGPEFLTYFQNEAQLDKSGLPSDRFFAERPEGSVSTLKIQRTQQEDSAVYLCASSFRWSYNEQFFGPGTRLTVL.

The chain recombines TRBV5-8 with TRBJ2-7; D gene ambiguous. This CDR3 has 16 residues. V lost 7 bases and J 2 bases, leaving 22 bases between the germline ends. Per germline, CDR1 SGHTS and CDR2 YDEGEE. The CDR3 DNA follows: TGTGCCAGCCGCCAGGCCCCGACTGTCGTTCCCTACGAGCAGTACTTC. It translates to CASRQAPTVVPYEQYF.

Written as DNA, the CDR3 is TGTGCCAGCAGCCCATACGGGACAGGGATGGGTGAGCAGTTCTTC. Amino acids: CASSPYGTGMGEQFF. V is TRBV3-1 and J is TRBJ2-1; 9 bases align to TRBD1. Germline V CDR1 and CDR2: LGHDT, YNNKEL (reference sequence). The CDR3 is 15 amino acids. J was trimmed by 9 bases and V by 4 bases; bases with no gene match: 10.

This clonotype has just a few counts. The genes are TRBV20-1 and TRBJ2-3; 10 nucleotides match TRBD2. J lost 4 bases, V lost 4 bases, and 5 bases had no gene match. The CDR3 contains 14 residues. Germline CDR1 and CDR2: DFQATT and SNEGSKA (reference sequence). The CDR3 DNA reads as TGCAGTGCTACCCTAGCGGGAGTAGCAGATACGCAGTATTTT. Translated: CSATLAGVADTQYF.

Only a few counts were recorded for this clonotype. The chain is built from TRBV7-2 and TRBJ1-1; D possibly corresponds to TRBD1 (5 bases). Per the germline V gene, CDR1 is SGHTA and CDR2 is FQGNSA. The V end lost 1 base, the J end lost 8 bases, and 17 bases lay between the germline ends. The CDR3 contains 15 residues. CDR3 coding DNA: TGTGCCAGCAGCTTAGGTTGGGGGGACGGGCTAGAAGCTTTCTTT. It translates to CASSLGWGDGLEAFF.

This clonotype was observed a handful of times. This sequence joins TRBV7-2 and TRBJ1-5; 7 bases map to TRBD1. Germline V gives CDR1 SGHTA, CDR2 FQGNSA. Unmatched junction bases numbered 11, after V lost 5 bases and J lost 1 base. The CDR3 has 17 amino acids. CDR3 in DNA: TGTGCCAGCAGCGCCCAGGGGAGGGGGCCAAGCAATCAGCCCCAGCATTTT. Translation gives CASSAQGRGPSNQPQHF.

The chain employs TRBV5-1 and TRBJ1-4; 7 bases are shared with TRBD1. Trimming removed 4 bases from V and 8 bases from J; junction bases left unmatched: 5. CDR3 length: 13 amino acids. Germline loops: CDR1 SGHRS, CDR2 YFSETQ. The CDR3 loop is CASSEGQTEKLFF. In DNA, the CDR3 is TGCGCCAGCAGCGAGGGACAGACCGAAAAACTGTTTTTT.

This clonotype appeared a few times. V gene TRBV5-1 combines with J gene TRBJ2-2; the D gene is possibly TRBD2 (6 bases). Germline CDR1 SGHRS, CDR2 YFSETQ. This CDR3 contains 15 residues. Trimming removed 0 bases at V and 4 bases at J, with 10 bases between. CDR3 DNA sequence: TGCGCCAGCAGCTTGGCGGGAGTTGGCACCGGGGAGCTGTTTTTT. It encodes CASSLAGVGTGELFF.

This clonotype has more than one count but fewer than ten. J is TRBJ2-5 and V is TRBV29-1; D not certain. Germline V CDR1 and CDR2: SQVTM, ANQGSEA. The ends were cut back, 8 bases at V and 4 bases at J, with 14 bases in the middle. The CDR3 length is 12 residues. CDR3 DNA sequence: TGCAGCTATAGAGACCGGGTAGAGACCCAGTACTTC. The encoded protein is CSYRDRVETQYF.

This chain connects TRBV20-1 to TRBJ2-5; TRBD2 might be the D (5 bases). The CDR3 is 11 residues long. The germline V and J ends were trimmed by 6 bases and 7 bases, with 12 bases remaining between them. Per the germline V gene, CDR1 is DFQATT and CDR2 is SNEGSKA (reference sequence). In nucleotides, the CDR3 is TGCAGTGCAAGAAACGGAGGGACCCAGTACTTC. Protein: CSARNGGTQYF.

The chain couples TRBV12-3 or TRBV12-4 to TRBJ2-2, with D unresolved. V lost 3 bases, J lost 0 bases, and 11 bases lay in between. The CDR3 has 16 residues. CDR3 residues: CASSFGVGTNTGELFF. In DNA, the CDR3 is TGTGCCAGCAGTTTTGGGGTCGGTACGAACACCGGGGAGCTGTTTTTT.

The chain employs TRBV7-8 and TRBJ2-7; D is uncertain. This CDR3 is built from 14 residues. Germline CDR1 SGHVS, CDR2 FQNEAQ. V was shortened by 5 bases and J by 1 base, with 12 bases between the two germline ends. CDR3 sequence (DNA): TGTGCCAGCAGCCGGGCCGCAGAATCCTACGAGCAGTACTTC. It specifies CASSRAAESYEQYF.

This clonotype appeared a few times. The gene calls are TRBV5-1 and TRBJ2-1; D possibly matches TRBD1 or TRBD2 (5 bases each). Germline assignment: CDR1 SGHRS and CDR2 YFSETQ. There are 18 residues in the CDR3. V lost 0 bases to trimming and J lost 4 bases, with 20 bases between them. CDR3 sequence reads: CASSLGWDPLIRYNEQFF. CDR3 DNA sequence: TGCGCCAGCAGCTTGGGCTGGGACCCATTAATTCGATACAATGAGCAGTTCTTC.

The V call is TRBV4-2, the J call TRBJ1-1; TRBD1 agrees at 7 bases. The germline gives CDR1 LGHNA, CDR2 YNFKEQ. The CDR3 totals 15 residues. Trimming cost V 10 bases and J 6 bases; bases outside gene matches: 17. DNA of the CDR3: TGTGCCATCGGACCAGGGGGTCCTGGGGGCCCTGAAGCTTTCTTT. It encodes CAIGPGGPGGPEAFF.

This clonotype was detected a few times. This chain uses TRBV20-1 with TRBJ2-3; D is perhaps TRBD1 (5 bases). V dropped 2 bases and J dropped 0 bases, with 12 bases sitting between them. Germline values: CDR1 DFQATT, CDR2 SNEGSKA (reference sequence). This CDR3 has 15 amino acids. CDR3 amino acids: CSARRGQASTDTQYF. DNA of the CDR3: TGCAGTGCTAGAAGAGGACAAGCTAGCACAGATACGCAGTATTTT.

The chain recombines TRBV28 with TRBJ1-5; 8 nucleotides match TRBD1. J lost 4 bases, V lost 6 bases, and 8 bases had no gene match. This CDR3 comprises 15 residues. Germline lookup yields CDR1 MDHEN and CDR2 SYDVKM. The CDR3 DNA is TGTGCCAGCAGCTACGGGACAGGCCAAAATCAGCCCCAGCATTTT. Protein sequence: CASSYGTGQNQPQHF.

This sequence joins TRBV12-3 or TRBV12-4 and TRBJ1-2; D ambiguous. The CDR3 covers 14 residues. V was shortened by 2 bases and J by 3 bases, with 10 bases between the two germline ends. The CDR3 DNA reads TGTGCCAGCAGTTTACTCGGCGTTGACTATGGCTACACCTTC. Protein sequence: CASSLLGVDYGYTF.

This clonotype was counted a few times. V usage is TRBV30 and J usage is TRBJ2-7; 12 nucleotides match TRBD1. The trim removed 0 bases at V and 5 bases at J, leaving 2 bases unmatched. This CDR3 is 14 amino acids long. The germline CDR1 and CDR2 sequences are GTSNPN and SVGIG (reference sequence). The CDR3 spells CAWSVGTGGNEQYF. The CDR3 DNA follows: TGTGCCTGGAGTGTCGGGACAGGGGGCAACGAGCAGTACTTC. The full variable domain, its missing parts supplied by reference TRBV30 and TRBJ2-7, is SQTIHQWPATLVQPVGSPLSLECTVEGTSNPNLYWYRQAAGRGLQLLFYSVGIGQISSEVPQNLSASRPQDRQFILSSKKLLLSDSGFYLCAWSVGTGGNEQYFGPGTRLTVT.

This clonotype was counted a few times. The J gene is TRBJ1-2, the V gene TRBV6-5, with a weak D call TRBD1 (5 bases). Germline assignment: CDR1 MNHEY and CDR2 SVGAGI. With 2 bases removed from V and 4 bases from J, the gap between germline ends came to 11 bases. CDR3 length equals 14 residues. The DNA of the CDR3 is TGTGCCAGCAGTTACGTTCGGGGCGGCTATGGCTACACCTTC. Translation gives CASSYVRGGYGYTF.

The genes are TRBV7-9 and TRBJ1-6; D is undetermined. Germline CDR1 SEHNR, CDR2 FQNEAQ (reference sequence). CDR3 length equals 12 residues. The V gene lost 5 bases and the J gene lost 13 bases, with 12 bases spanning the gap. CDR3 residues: CASSTGPPPLHF. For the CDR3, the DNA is TGTGCCAGCAGCACCGGACCGCCGCCCCTCCACTTT.

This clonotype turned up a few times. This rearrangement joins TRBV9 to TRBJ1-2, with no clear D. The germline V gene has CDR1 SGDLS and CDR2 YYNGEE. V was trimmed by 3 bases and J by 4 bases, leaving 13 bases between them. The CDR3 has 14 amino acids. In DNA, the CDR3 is TGTGCCAGCAGCGACCCAGACGGGTTCTATGGCTACACCTTC. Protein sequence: CASSDPDGFYGYTF.

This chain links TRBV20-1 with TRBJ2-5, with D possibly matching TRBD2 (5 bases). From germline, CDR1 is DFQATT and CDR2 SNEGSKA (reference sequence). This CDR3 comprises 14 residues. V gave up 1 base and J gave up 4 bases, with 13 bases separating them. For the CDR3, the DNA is TGCAGTGCTAGAGCGCCAGGTCGGGGAGAGACCCAGTACTTC. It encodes CSARAPGRGETQYF.

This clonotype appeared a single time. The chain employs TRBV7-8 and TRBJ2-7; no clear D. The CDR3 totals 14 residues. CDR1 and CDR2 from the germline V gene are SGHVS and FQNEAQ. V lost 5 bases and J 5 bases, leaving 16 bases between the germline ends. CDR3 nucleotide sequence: TGTGCCAGCAGCAACCGGGCCCGATCCCACGAGCAGTACTTC. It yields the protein CASSNRARSHEQYF.

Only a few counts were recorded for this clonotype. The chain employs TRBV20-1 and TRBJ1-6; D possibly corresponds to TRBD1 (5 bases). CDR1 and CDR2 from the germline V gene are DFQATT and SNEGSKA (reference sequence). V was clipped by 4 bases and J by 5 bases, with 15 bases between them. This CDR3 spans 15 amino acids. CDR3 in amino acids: CSATDTKAHNSPLHF. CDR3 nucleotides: TGCAGTGCTACGGACACCAAGGCCCATAATTCACCCCTCCACTTT.

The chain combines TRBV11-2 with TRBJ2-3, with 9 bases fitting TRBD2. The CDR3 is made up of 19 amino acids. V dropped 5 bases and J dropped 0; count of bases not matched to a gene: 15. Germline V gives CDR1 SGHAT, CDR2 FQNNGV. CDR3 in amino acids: CASSGGETSGDPSTDTQYF. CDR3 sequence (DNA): TGTGCCAGCAGCGGGGGAGAGACTAGCGGAGACCCTAGCACAGATACGCAGTATTTT.

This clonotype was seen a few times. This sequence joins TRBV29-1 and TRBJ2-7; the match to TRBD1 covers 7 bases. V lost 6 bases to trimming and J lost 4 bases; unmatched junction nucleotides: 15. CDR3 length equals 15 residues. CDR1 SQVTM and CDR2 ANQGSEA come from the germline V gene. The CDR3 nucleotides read TGCAGCGTCGTCCCGGGACAGTATTCCCTTTACGAGCAGTACTTC. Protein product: CSVVPGQYSLYEQYF.

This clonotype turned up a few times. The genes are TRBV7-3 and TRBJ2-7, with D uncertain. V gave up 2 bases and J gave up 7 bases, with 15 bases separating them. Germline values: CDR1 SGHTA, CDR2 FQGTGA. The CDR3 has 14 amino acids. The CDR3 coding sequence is TGTGCCAGCAGCTTAGATGGTAGACGAGGTGAGCAGTACTTC. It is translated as CASSLDGRRGEQYF.